Each of the 32 T cell receptor beta chains below was sequenced from the same sample in a study of cytomegalovirus exposure and HLA in healthy donors (dated by TCRdb to about 2017). Receptor libraries were prepared by the immunoSEQ multiplex PCR assay. For the multiplex PCR, a mixture combining 60 forward primers for TCR Vbeta segments and 13 reverse primers for TCR Jbeta segments was used. TCRdb stores this immuneACCESS table with in-frame sequences only. Part of the clones is absent; in the studies checked, under half of the shortfall reflects unresolved V genes, and no reason is known for the rest. The sample contains over 150,000 clones, about 68% of them found a single time. In total, the top ten clones hold over 1.3% of the sample. Specimen: PBMCs. Receptors were obtained from a man in his late teens or twenties in good health and CMV-seronegative.

CDR3 sequence (DNA): TGTGCCAGCAGTTCGGGACTAAAGTTCTTC. Encoded protein: CASSSGLKFF. This chain links TRBV2 with TRBJ2-1; 7 bases match TRBD2. This CDR3 is built from 10 residues. The germline V gene encodes CDR1 SNHLY and CDR2 FYNNEI. V was pared by 5 bases and J by 14 bases, with 3 bases of the junction left unmatched. Complete variable domain (other parts from reference TRBV2 and TRBJ2-1): EPEVTQTPSHQVTQMGQEVILRCVPISNHLYFYWYRQILGQKVEFLVSFYNNEISEKSEIFDDQFSVERPDGSNFTLKIRSTKLEDSAMYFCASSSGLKFFGPGTRLTVL.

The chain couples TRBV5-4 to TRBJ2-5, with D perhaps TRBD2 (5 bases). The CDR3 spans 15 residues. The ends were cut back, 1 base at V and 1 base at J, with 11 bases in the middle. In germline, CDR1 is SGHNT, CDR2 YYREEE (reference sequence). CDR3 loop: CASSLSVAPQETQYF. CDR3 DNA sequence: TGTGCCAGCAGCTTGAGTGTAGCGCCCCAAGAGACCCAGTACTTC.

This clone was detected only a few times. The CDR3 bases are TGTGCCAGCAGGGATAAGGGGGACAATGAGCAGTTCTTC. Protein: CASRDKGDNEQFF. The chain is built from TRBV6-5 and TRBJ2-1, with D perhaps TRBD1 (6 bases). The CDR3 runs to 13 residues. The V gene's germline CDR1 is MNHEY and CDR2 SVGAGI. Trimming shortened V by 6 bases and J by 5 bases, and 11 bases separated the two germline ends.

CDR3 sequence reads: CASLKSTEAFF. For the CDR3, the DNA is TGTGCAAGCCTAAAGAGCACTGAAGCTTTCTTT. The chain couples TRBV2 to TRBJ1-1; D is unresolved. The CDR3 loop spans 11 amino acids. Germline CDR1 reads SNHLY; CDR2 reads FYNNEI.

The rearrangement links TRBV29-1 to TRBJ2-3; D is uncertain. Per germline, CDR1 SQVTM and CDR2 ANQGSEA. This CDR3 is 15 amino acids long. V was clipped by 0 bases and J by 2 bases, with 12 bases between them. This CDR3 is CSVEDPSGSTDTQYF. In DNA form, the CDR3 reads TGCAGCGTTGAAGATCCCTCCGGGTCCACAGATACGCAGTATTTT.

The chain links TRBV7-2 to TRBJ2-4; TRBD2 matches at 14 bases. From germline, CDR1 is SGHTA and CDR2 FQGNSA. This CDR3 comprises 19 residues. The V segment lost 4 bases and the J segment 8 bases; nucleotides outside the gene matches: 16. CDR3 in amino acids: CASSSEPGLAGDAGYIQYF. DNA for the CDR3: TGTGCCAGCAGCTCCGAACCGGGACTAGCGGGAGACGCGGGGTACATTCAGTACTTC.

As for this clone: In this CDR3 the conserved last residue, phenylalanine or tryptophan, is missing, so a read error is likely. No DNA is shown, since the ends of the CDR3 on it are uncertain; the CDR3 is the one TCRdb lists. The chain is built from TRBV6-9 and TRBJ2-4; the D segment call TRBD2 is taken from the table without a DNA check. The germline CDR1 and CDR2 sequences are MNHGY and SVAAGI. The CDR3 is 11 amino acids long, termini counted. CDR3 in amino acids: CASSPTSPPGS.

This chain connects TRBV21-1 to TRBJ1-1; TRBD1, the D gene given by the table, was not confirmed from the DNA. TRBV21-1 is a pseudogene. The CDR3 consists of 13 residues. CDR3 in DNA: TGTGCCAGCAGCAAGGGGCATAGGGCTGAAGCTTTCTTT. As protein: CASSKGHRAEAFF.

V and J are TRBV28 and TRBJ1-1, with D perhaps TRBD1 (5 bases). Trimming stripped 5 bases from V and 5 bases from J, with 12 bases between. The germline V gene has CDR1 MDHEN and CDR2 SYDVKM. The CDR3 contains 13 residues. The CDR3 DNA sequence: TGTGCCAGCAGTCGGGGGGTGTGGACTGAAGCTTTCTTT. This gives the protein CASSRGVWTEAFF. The full variable domain, rest sourced from reference TRBV28 and TRBJ1-1, is DVKVTQSSRYLVKRTGEKVFLECVQDMDHENMFWYRQDPGLGLRLIYFSYDVKMKEKGDIPEGYSVSREKKERFSLILESASTNQTSMYLCASSRGVWTEAFFGQGTRLTVV.

The sample holds a few counts of this clone. V usage is TRBV11-2 and J usage is TRBJ1-5; D gene ambiguous. Trimming shortened V by 3 bases and J by 1 base, and 4 bases separated the two germline ends. The CDR3 contains 13 residues. Germline V gene data show CDR1 as SGHAT and CDR2 as FQNNGV. DNA for the CDR3: TGTGCCAGCAGCTTGGAGAGCAATCAGCCCCAGCATTTT. It yields the protein CASSLESNQPQHF. Drawing the rest from reference TRBV11-2 and TRBJ1-5, the complete variable domain is EAGVAQSPRYKIIEKRQSVAFWCNPISGHATLYWYQQILGQGPKLLIQFQNNGVVDDSQLPKDRFSAERLKGVDSTLKIQPAKLEDSAVYLCASSLESNQPQHFGDGTRLSIL.

The chain carries TRBV15 and TRBJ1-1; D remains unclear. CDR1 and CDR2 from the germline V gene are LNHNV and YYDKDF (reference sequence). With 1 base removed from V and 0 bases from J, the gap between germline ends came to 9 bases. CDR3 length: 15 residues. The CDR3 region is CATSRAYSMNTEAFF. CDR3 in DNA: TGTGCCACCAGCAGAGCCTACAGCATGAACACTGAAGCTTTCTTT.

The chain recombines TRBV11-2 with TRBJ2-3; 10 bases match TRBD2. The V gene's germline CDR1 is SGHAT and CDR2 FQNNGV. The CDR3 is 16 amino acids. V dropped 5 bases and J dropped 12; count of bases not matched to a gene: 17. In nucleotides, the CDR3 is TGTGCCAGCAGCCCTCTACTAGCGGGGCTGTATGACGCTCAGTATTTT. The encoded protein is CASSPLLAGLYDAQYF.

V and J are TRBV5-6 and TRBJ2-1, with TRBD2 identical over 12 bases. Trimming took 2 bases from V and 2 from J; bases not matched to a gene: 11. CDR3 size: 19 residues. CDR1 is SGHDT, CDR2 YYEEEE, per germline. The CDR3 DNA sequence: TGTGCCAGCAGCTTATCGGCGTCTAGCGGGAGGGTCCCCTACAATGAGCAGTTCTTC. Protein product: CASSLSASSGRVPYNEQFF.

The CDR3 DNA follows: TGTGCCTTCCGAAAGTGGGCGCAGGATCCAAACACCATATATTTT. Translation: CAFRKWAQDPNTIYF. The chain carries TRBV30 and TRBJ1-3; no clear D gene. CDR3 size: 15 residues. V lost 7 bases and J 6 bases, leaving 22 bases between the germline ends. Germline assignment: CDR1 GTSNPN and CDR2 SVGIG (reference sequence). Full variable domain (rest looked up from reference TRBV30 and TRBJ1-3): SQTIHQWPATLVQPVGSPLSLECTVEGTSNPNLYWYRQAAGRGLQLLFYSVGIGQISSEVPQNLSASRPQDRQFILSSKKLLLSDSGFYLCAFRKWAQDPNTIYFGEGSWLTVV.

This clone was counted between two and nine times. The chain links TRBV29-1 to TRBJ2-7; D perhaps matches TRBD1 (6 bases). The CDR3 runs 16 residues. CDR1 is SQVTM, CDR2 ANQGSEA, per germline. V dropped 8 bases and J dropped 5 bases, with 28 bases sitting between them. The CDR3, as DNA: TGCAGCCCCCTCGGGGACAAAGCTCCTACGAGCAACGAGCAGTACTTC. It is translated as CSPLGDKAPTSNEQYF.

This chain links TRBV6-6 with TRBJ2-7; 7 bases agree with TRBD2. The CDR3 runs to 13 residues. Germline CDR1 MNHNY, CDR2 SVGAGI (reference sequence). V lost 10 bases, J lost 0 bases, and 6 bases stayed unmatched. CDR3 region: CATHSGPSYEQYF. The CDR3, as DNA: TGTGCCACTCATAGCGGGCCCTCCTACGAGCAGTACTTC.

The chain has TRBV18 and TRBJ2-7; TRBD2 matches 14 bases. Losses at the gene ends were 6 bases for V and 7 bases for J; bases not matched to a gene: 11. This CDR3 comprises 16 residues. From germline, CDR1 is KGHSH and CDR2 LQKENI. CDR3 residues: CASSIIGLAGGGEQYF. DNA of the CDR3: TGTGCCAGCTCCATAATTGGACTAGCGGGAGGCGGGGAGCAGTACTTC.

The chain uses TRBV19 and TRBJ1-5, with TRBD1 as a possible D gene (5 bases). Germline assignment: CDR1 LNHDA and CDR2 SQIVND (reference sequence). The CDR3 runs to 13 residues. V was cut by 3 bases and J by 6 bases, with 9 bases left in between. Here the CDR3 reads CASSIRDTQPQHF. Written as DNA, the CDR3 is TGTGCCAGTAGTATCAGGGATACTCAGCCCCAGCATTTT.

The rearrangement uses TRBV28 and TRBJ2-7; D is unresolved. Per the germline V gene, CDR1 is MDHEN and CDR2 is SYDVKM. The CDR3 has 14 amino acids. V gave up 2 bases and J gave up 3 bases, with 11 bases separating them. Written as DNA, the CDR3 is TGTGCCAGCAGTTTAGGTAGCCGGCGCTACGAGCAGTACTTC. Amino acid sequence: CASSLGSRRYEQYF.

The chain employs TRBV11-2 and TRBJ1-2; TRBD1 agrees at 7 bases. This CDR3 region has 15 residues. Trimming took 3 bases from V and 8 from J; bases not matched to a gene: 12. Germline V gene lookup returns CDR1 SGHAT and CDR2 FQNNGV. CDR3 nucleotide sequence: TGTGCCAGCAGCTTCCTTATGGACAGGTCCGGGGGCTACACCTTC. This sequence encodes CASSFLMDRSGGYTF.

This chain joins TRBV7-2 and TRBJ2-1; perhaps TRBD1 as D (6 bases). The CDR3 contains 15 residues. V was trimmed by 2 bases and J by 0 bases, leaving 8 bases between them. The germline V gene encodes CDR1 SGHTA and CDR2 FQGNSA. In nucleotides, the CDR3 is TGTGCCAGCAGCTTACGGACAGACTCCTACAATGAGCAGTTCTTC. It yields the protein CASSLRTDSYNEQFF.

The chain has TRBV5-4 and TRBJ1-3; 9 bases are a match to TRBD1. Germline V gene sequence: CDR1 SGHNT, CDR2 YYREEE (reference sequence). CDR3 length: 14 residues. The junction had 4 bases not matched to a gene; V was cut back by 3 bases and J by 6 bases. This CDR3 is CASSYGTGPNTIYF. The CDR3 region has the DNA TGTGCCAGCAGCTATGGGACAGGGCCAAACACCATATATTTT.

This clone was seen more than once but under ten times. The rearrangement joins TRBV7-2 to TRBJ2-2; 7 bases line up with TRBD1. With 5 bases clipped from V and 3 bases from J, the junction kept 9 bases outside the gene matches. From germline, CDR1 is SGHTA and CDR2 FQGNSA. This CDR3 comprises 16 residues. The CDR3 here is CASSLGQAGYTGELFF. The CDR3 region has the DNA TGTGCCAGCAGCCTAGGACAGGCTGGGTACACCGGGGAGCTGTTTTTT.

The chain employs TRBV28 and TRBJ2-5, with 8 positions matching TRBD2. Looked up from germline, CDR1 is MDHEN and CDR2 is SYDVKM. V trimming: 4 bases; J trimming: 4 bases; junction bases outside the gene matches: 11. There are 16 residues in the CDR3. The CDR3 is CASSSTRGAGGETQYF. CDR3 nucleotide sequence: TGTGCCAGCAGTTCCACCCGGGGGGCGGGAGGAGAGACCCAGTACTTC.

This clone was picked up a small number of times. This chain joins TRBV5-6 and TRBJ2-1; D possibly corresponds to TRBD2 (7 bases). This CDR3 has 17 amino acids. The germline V and J ends were trimmed by 3 bases and 3 bases, with 19 bases remaining between them. Germline CDR1 is SGHDT and CDR2 is YYEEEE. Written as DNA, the CDR3 is TGTGCCAGCAGCTGGGGGCCGGGGTGGGAGGGCTACAATGAGCAGTTCTTC. Its protein product is CASSWGPGWEGYNEQFF.

Turning to this clone: Other DNA sequences from this sample encode an identical CDR3 as well. The chain has TRBV6-5 and TRBJ2-5, with unresolved D. The germline CDR1 and CDR2 sequences are MNHEY and SVGAGI. V was shortened by 0 bases and J by 1 base, with 6 bases between the two germline ends. The length of the CDR3 is 14 residues. CDR3: CASSYSASQETQYF. The CDR3, as DNA: TGTGCCAGCAGTTACTCGGCCAGCCAAGAGACCCAGTACTTC.

This chain links TRBV4-1 with TRBJ2-2, with 7 nucleotides matching TRBD1. The CDR3 extends over 16 amino acids. Per germline, CDR1 MGHRA and CDR2 YSYEKL. Germline trimming cut 5 bases from V and 4 bases from J; bases unmatched to any gene: 10. CDR3 nucleotides: TGCGCCAGCAGCACCCGGACAGGCTTTGGCACCGGGGAGCTGTTTTTT. Protein: CASSTRTGFGTGELFF.

V and J are TRBV25-1 and TRBJ1-5; 7 nucleotides agree with TRBD1. The CDR3 is 13 amino acids. Germline loops: CDR1 MGHDK, CDR2 SYGVNS. The V segment lost 7 bases and the J segment 2 bases; nucleotides outside the gene matches: 2. CDR3 loop: CASTGGGNQPQHF. The CDR3 DNA sequence: TGTGCCAGCACAGGGGGAGGCAATCAGCCCCAGCATTTT.

This clone was counted a few times. The gene calls are TRBV11-3 and TRBJ2-4; 8 nucleotides align to TRBD2. CDR3 length: 13 residues. Germline V gene sequence: CDR1 SGHNT, CDR2 YENEEA. After removal of 2 bases from V and 8 bases from J, the junction contained 2 bases not matched to a gene. The CDR3 coding sequence is TGTGCCAGCAGCTTAACGGGGGGGCACATTCAGTACTTC. Amino acids: CASSLTGGHIQYF.

This clone was seen once. J is TRBJ2-5 and V is TRBV9, with a possible D match to TRBD1 (5 bases). Germline assignment: CDR1 SGDLS and CDR2 YYNGEE. The CDR3 length is 15 residues. V lost 0 bases and J 3 bases, leaving 12 bases between the germline ends. In nucleotides, the CDR3 is TGTGCCAGCAGCGTAGGGGGCAGGGCTAAAGAGACCCAGTACTTC. This sequence encodes CASSVGGRAKETQYF.

This clone was found once. The chain combines TRBV5-6 with TRBJ2-7; 10 bases align to TRBD1. The CDR3 is made up of 15 amino acids. The V gene end was trimmed by 4 bases and the J gene end by 2 bases; junction bases not matched to a gene: 6. Germline CDR1 reads SGHDT; CDR2 reads YYEEEE. CDR3 amino acids: CASSPGGTGAYEQYF. The CDR3 nucleotides read TGTGCCAGCAGCCCCGGAGGGACAGGGGCCTACGAGCAGTACTTC. The full variable domain, with the rest looked up from reference TRBV5-6 and TRBJ2-7, is DAGVTQSPTHLIKTRGQQVTLRCSPKSGHDTVSWYQQALGQGPQFIFQYYEEEERQRGNFPDRFSGHQFPNYSSELNVNALLLGDSALYLCASSPGGTGAYEQYFGPGTRLTVT.

This chain uses TRBV29-1 with TRBJ2-3, with D perhaps TRBD1 (5 bases). The CDR3 covers 15 residues. Germline V gene data show CDR1 as SQVTM and CDR2 as ANQGSEA. The V end was cut by 3 bases, the J end by 0 bases, with 13 bases between. Here the CDR3 DNA reads TGCAGCGTTGACGAGATAGGGGCTAGCACAGATACGCAGTATTTT. Translated, it gives CSVDEIGASTDTQYF.